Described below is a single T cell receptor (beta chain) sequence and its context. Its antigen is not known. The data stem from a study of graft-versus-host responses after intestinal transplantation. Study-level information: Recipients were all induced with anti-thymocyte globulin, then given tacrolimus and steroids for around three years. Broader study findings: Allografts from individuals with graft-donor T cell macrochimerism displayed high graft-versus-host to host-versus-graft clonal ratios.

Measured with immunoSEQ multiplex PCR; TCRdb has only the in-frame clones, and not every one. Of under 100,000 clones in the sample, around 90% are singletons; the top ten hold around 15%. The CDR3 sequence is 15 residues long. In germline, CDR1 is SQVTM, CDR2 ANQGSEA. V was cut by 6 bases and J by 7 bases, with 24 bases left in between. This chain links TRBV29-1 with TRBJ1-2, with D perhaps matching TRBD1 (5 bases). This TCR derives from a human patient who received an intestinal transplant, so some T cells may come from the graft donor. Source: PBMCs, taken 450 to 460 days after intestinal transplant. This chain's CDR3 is CSVPKQTWGGGGYTF. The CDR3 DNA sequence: TGCAGCGTGCCCAAGCAAACCTGGGGGGGTGGTGGCTACACCTTC.